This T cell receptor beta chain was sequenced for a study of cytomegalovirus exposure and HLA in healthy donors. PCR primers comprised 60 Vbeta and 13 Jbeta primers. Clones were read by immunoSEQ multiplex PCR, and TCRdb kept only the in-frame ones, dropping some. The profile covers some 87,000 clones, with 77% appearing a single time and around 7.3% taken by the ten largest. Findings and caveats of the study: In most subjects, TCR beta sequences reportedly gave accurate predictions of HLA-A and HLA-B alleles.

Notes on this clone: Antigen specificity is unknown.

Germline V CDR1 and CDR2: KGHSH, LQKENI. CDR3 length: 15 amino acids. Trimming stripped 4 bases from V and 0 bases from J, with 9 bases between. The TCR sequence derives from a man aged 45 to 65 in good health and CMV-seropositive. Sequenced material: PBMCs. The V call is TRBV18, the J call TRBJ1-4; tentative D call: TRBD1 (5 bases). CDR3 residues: CASSRDRTTNEKLFF. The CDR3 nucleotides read TGTGCCAGCTCACGAGACAGAACAACTAATGAAAAACTGTTTTTT.